This paragraph reports one T cell receptor (beta chain). The study counted Cohort 3 donors as recovered given two negative PCRs, clearance, or symptom resolution. The entry originates in a study of blood T cell repertoires in COVID-19. The length of the CDR3 is 17 residues. Germline V gene lookup returns CDR1 SGHRS and CDR2 YFSETQ. V lost 0 bases to trimming and J lost 4 bases; unmatched junction nucleotides: 8. Repertoires were generated with immunoSEQ multiplex PCR, while TCRdb's copy carries only in-frame clones and drops some. The sample yields roughly 300,000 clones, roughly nine tenths seen once.

The origin of this receptor is a woman aged 25 to 39 who had recovered from COVID-19. Sequencing was done on a sample of PBMCs or T cells enriched from blood (not recorded which). The rearrangement uses TRBV5-1 and TRBJ2-5, with TRBD2 matching 11 bases. CDR3: CASSLAASGGPGETQYF. The CDR3 region has the DNA TGCGCCAGCAGCTTGGCGGCTAGCGGGGGGCCGGGAGAGACCCAGTACTTC.